Shown below are 19 T cell receptor beta chains from a single sample sequenced in a study of somatic mutations in cytotoxic T cells in rheumatoid arthritis. The assay was immunoSEQ multiplex PCR, and TCRdb's table has in-frame clones only and misses some. This sample has roughly 10,000 clones; roughly 85% occur once, and the top ten carry 35% to 40%. Source material: CD8+ T cells sorted from blood. The receptors derive from an adult with rheumatoid arthritis.

In nucleotides, the CDR3 is TGTGCCAGCAGTTTACGGGGGGCACCTGAAGCTTTCTTT. Translated, it gives CASSLRGAPEAFF. This chain links TRBV27 with TRBJ1-1; tentatively, D is TRBD1 (6 bases). Trimming left V 2 bases short and J 6 bases short, with 10 bases between. CDR1 MNHEY and CDR2 SMNVEV come from the germline V gene (reference sequence). CDR3 length: 13 amino acids.

The chain recombines TRBV2 with TRBJ2-1; 11 bases are shared with TRBD2. Germline V gene lookup returns CDR1 SNHLY and CDR2 FYNNEI. This CDR3 has 15 amino acids. Trimming at V came to 5 bases and at J to 4 bases, leaving 4 bases not matched to a gene. The DNA of the CDR3 is TGTGCCAGCAGTAATAGCGGGGGGGGATACAATGAGCAGTTCTTC. It is translated as CASSNSGGGYNEQFF.

The chain has TRBV7-6 and TRBJ2-1; TRBD1 or TRBD2 may be the D gene (6 bases each). V was clipped by 5 bases and J by 5 bases, with 16 bases between them. Germline CDR1 and CDR2: SGHVS and FNYEAQ. The CDR3 length is 15 residues. The CDR3 DNA sequence: TGTGCCAGCAGCCATGGAGGGGGACCGAACAATGAGCAGTTCTTC. This codes for CASSHGGGPNNEQFF.

The J gene is TRBJ2-7, the V gene TRBV9; TRBD2 matches 10 bases. CDR1 is SGDLS and CDR2 is YYNGEE in the germline V gene. With V trimmed by 4 bases and J by 3 bases, 7 bases remained unmatched. The CDR3 is 15 amino acids. CDR3 nucleotide sequence: TGTGCCAGCAGCATAGGGGCTAGCGGGAGCTACGAGCAGTACTTC. It translates to CASSIGASGSYEQYF.

V gene TRBV4-3 combines with J gene TRBJ2-3, with D tentatively TRBD2 (6 bases). V shed 0 bases and J shed 0 bases, with 7 bases lying between them. In germline, CDR1 is LGHNA, CDR2 YSLEER. The length of the CDR3 is 15 residues. The CDR3 DNA sequence: TGCGCCAGCAGCCAAGATAGCGGAAGCACAGATACGCAGTATTTT. This encodes CASSQDSGSTDTQYF.

The chain has TRBV10-3 and TRBJ1-2; D may be TRBD1 (5 bases). Germline CDR1 ENHRY, CDR2 SYGVKD. This CDR3 has 14 residues. V was trimmed by 3 bases and J by 5 bases, leaving 13 bases between them. CDR3 amino acids: CAISDGAPVYGYTF. The CDR3 DNA follows: TGTGCCATCAGTGACGGGGCGCCGGTTTATGGCTACACCTTC.

This chain uses TRBV7-4 with TRBJ2-3, with 11 bases that match TRBD2. The V gene end was trimmed by 7 bases and the J gene end by 0 bases; junction bases not matched to a gene: 18. The CDR3 totals 20 residues. CDR1 SGHVT and CDR2 SQSDAQ come from the germline V gene. The CDR3 here is CASTPFLPLAGGPSTDTQYF. In nucleotides, the CDR3 is TGTGCCAGCACCCCATTCTTACCGCTAGCGGGGGGCCCAAGCACAGATACGCAGTATTTT.

V and J are TRBV25-1 and TRBJ1-4; no firm D call. CDR1 and CDR2 from the germline V gene are MGHDK and SYGVNS. Trimming removed 0 bases from V and 8 bases from J, with 13 bases in between. This CDR3 contains 15 residues. CDR3 sequence reads: CASSEYIRPAEKLFF. CDR3 DNA sequence: TGTGCCAGCAGTGAATATATAAGGCCAGCCGAAAAACTGTTTTTT.

This rearrangement joins TRBV5-1 to TRBJ2-2; TRBD2 might be the D (5 bases). The CDR3 is made up of 16 amino acids. Germline-derived CDR1 and CDR2 are SGHRS and YFSETQ. Deletions cut 3 bases from V and 4 bases from J, with 16 bases between. CDR3 protein: CASSSGGSGLTGELFF. The CDR3 bases are TGCGCCAGCAGCTCGGGTGGGAGCGGTCTCACCGGGGAGCTGTTTTTT.

The chain carries TRBV4-2 and TRBJ2-3; TRBD2 aligns across 8 bases. Germline V gives CDR1 LGHNA, CDR2 YNFKEQ. The CDR3 is 15 residues long. After removal of 0 bases from V and 4 bases from J, the junction contained 3 bases not matched to a gene. CDR3 nucleotide sequence: TGTGCCAGCAGCCAAGATGCGGGAGGCCCAGATACGCAGTATTTT. This gives the protein CASSQDAGGPDTQYF.

The rearrangement uses TRBV9 and TRBJ1-2; 7 bases are shared with TRBD1. The CDR3 runs to 16 residues. J was trimmed by 10 bases and V by 0 bases; bases with no gene match: 15. The germline V gene encodes CDR1 SGDLS and CDR2 YYNGEE. The CDR3 sequence: CASSVGAKQGFKDYTF. As DNA, the CDR3 is TGTGCCAGCAGCGTAGGGGCCAAACAGGGGTTTAAGGACTACACCTTC.

V and J are TRBV5-1 and TRBJ1-2; 9 nucleotides line up with TRBD1. The CDR3 sequence is 15 residues long. The J segment lost 6 bases and the V segment lost 2 bases, leaving 8 bases of the junction unmatched. CDR1 is SGHRS, CDR2 YFSETQ, per germline. The CDR3 protein is CASSLFTGGKDGYTF. The CDR3, as DNA: TGCGCCAGCAGCTTATTTACAGGGGGCAAGGATGGCTACACCTTC.

This clone was observed a few times. The rearrangement links TRBV15 to TRBJ1-6; D remains unclear. The germline CDR1 and CDR2 sequences are LNHNV and YYDKDF (reference sequence). The CDR3 covers 14 residues. Trimming pared 2 bases from V and 7 bases from J, leaving 9 bases between. In DNA form, the CDR3 reads TGTGCCACCAGCAGAACTACTGAAAATTCACCCCTCCACTTT. Residues: CATSRTTENSPLHF. Looking up the rest from reference TRBV15 and TRBJ1-6 gives the full variable domain: DAMVIQNPRYQVTQFGKPVTLSCSQTLNHNVMYWYQQKSSQAPKLLFHYYDKDFNNEADTPDNFQSRRPNTSFCFLDIRSPGLGDTAMYLCATSRTTENSPLHFGNGTRLTVT.

The J gene is TRBJ2-5, the V gene TRBV7-3; D might be TRBD1 or TRBD2, each matching 6 bases. The CDR3 sequence is 16 residues long. Trimming took 3 bases from V and 2 from J, leaving 16 bases between them. In germline, CDR1 is SGHTA, CDR2 FQGTGA. The DNA for the CDR3 is TGTGCCAGCAGCTTGGGAGCCGGAGGGGGGCAAGAGACCCAGTACTTC. Residues: CASSLGAGGGQETQYF.

The chain joins TRBV2 to TRBJ2-3, with D possibly matching TRBD2 (6 bases). The CDR3 sequence is 14 residues long. Germline CDR1 reads SNHLY; CDR2 reads FYNNEI. With 6 bases removed from V and 3 bases from J, the gap between germline ends came to 13 bases. CDR3 coding DNA: TGTGCCAGCAGGAGATGGGGGAGGACAGATACGCAGTATTTT. This codes for CASRRWGRTDTQYF.

DNA of the CDR3: TGTGCCAGCTCACCAACCCGGGACTCCTCCTACAATGAGCAGTTCTTC. Its protein is CASSPTRDSSYNEQFF. The chain has TRBV18 and TRBJ2-1, with D possibly being TRBD2 (6 bases). The CDR3 covers 16 residues. Germline CDR1 is KGHSH and CDR2 is LQKENI. V lost 2 bases and J 0 bases, leaving 11 bases between the germline ends.

By proportion, this clone is medium-sized. The chain recombines TRBV10-3 with TRBJ2-4; 16 positions match TRBD2. Germline V lookup: CDR1 ENHRY, CDR2 SYGVKD. The CDR3 is 18 residues long. Germline trimming cut 3 bases from V and 8 bases from J; bases unmatched to any gene: 10. The chain's CDR3 is CAISDVGLAGGPADIQYF. The CDR3 DNA follows: TGTGCCATCAGTGATGTGGGACTAGCGGGAGGGCCGGCGGACATTCAGTACTTC.

The V and J genes are TRBV5-4 and TRBJ1-1; D is uncertain. V lost 0 bases and J 0 bases, leaving 9 bases between the germline ends. The CDR3 loop spans 15 amino acids. In germline, CDR1 is SGHNT, CDR2 YYREEE (reference sequence). DNA for the CDR3: TGTGCCAGCAGCTTGGAGGCAGGTCTGAACACTGAAGCTTTCTTT. This translates into CASSLEAGLNTEAFF.

This clone was observed once. In DNA, the CDR3 is TGTGCCAGCAGCTTAGGTAGGGATTCAGTTGGGTCACCCCTCCACTTT. Its protein is CASSLGRDSVGSPLHF. The chain combines TRBV7-4 with TRBJ1-6; no firm D call. The CDR3 has 16 amino acids. Germline CDR1 and CDR2: SGHVT and SQSDAQ. Trimming shortened V by 1 base and J by 10 bases, and 17 bases separated the two germline ends. Full variable domain (remainder filled in from reference TRBV7-4 and TRBJ1-6): GAGVSQSPRYKVAKRGRDVALRCDSISGHVTLYWYRQTLGQGSEVLTYSQSDAQRDKSGRPSGRFSAERPERSVSTLKIQRTEQGDSAVYLCASSLGRDSVGSPLHFGNGTRLTVT.